These T cell receptor beta chains were read from a single sample in a study of blood T cell repertoires in COVID-19. The table came from immunoSEQ multiplex PCR; TCRdb's copy has only in-frame clones and leaves some out. The table lists some 270,000 clones, over 75% of them singletons. The sample consisted of PBMCs or T cells enriched from blood (not recorded which). The receptor set was obtained from a woman in her twenties or thirties who had recovered from COVID-19. Each CDR3 is given with its conserved first and last residue. Fields, in order: J gene, clone size, V gene, D gene, CDR3 DNA, CDR3 protein. The D gene is left open where the match is weak. A clone size is listed for some rows: how often the clone was seen (once, few, many), or a class if it is expanded.

TRBJ1-3 NA TRBV28 NA TGTGCCAGCAGTTTTACTGACAGGGGAAACACCATATATTTT CASSFTDRGNTIYF
TRBJ2-7 NA TRBV27 TRBD2 TGTGCCAGCAGTTTGGGGGGGGTCCCTCTCTACGAGCAGTACTTC CASSLGGVPLYEQYF
TRBJ1-5 NA TRBV27 NA TGTGCCAGCAGCCTTCGACAAGGCAATCAGCCCCAGCATTTT CASSLRQGNQPQHF
TRBJ1-5 NA TRBV2 NA TGTGCCAGCAGTGAACGGGAGGGCCCTCAGCCCCAGCATTTT CASSEREGPQPQHF
TRBJ1-6 NA TRBV2 TRBD1 TGTGCCAGCAGGGTTCAGGACAGGGAAAATTCACCCCTCCACTTT CASRVQDRENSPLHF
TRBJ2-3 NA TRBV7-9 NA TGTGCCAGCAGCTTAGCCGACAGTCTTAGCACAGATACGCAGTATTTT CASSLADSLSTDTQYF
TRBJ2-1 NA TRBV3-1/TRBV3-2 NA TGTGCCAGCAGCCAAGATCATATTAGCTCCTACAATGAGCAGTTCTTC CASSQDHISSYNEQFF
TRBJ1-1 NA TRBV5-1 NA TGCGCCAGCAGCTTAGTGTCGGGTGCGAACACTGAAGCTTTCTTT CASSLVSGANTEAFF
TRBJ2-1 NA TRBV5-3 NA TGTGCCAGAAGCTTGGTAGGTCGGGTTCACAATGAGCAGTTCTTC CARSLVGRVHNEQFF
TRBJ2-1 NA TRBV29-1 TRBD2 TGCAGCGTTGCCCTAGCGGGACGATACAATGAGCAGTTCTTC CSVALAGRYNEQFF
TRBJ1-4 NA TRBV6-5 NA TGTGCCAGCAGTATAAATGAAAAACTGTTTTTT CASSINEKLFF
TRBJ1-6 NA TRBV21-1 NA TGTGCCAGCAGCAAAGCGGGAAGGGAGGGATCACCCCTCCACTTT CASSKAGREGSPLHF
TRBJ1-6 few TRBV11-3 TRBD1 TGTGCCAGCAGCCGCGGGACAGCAGGTTCACCCCTCCACTTT CASSRGTAGSPLHF
TRBJ2-1 once TRBV5-5 TRBD2 TGTGCCAGCAGCTTAACAAGCGGGGGGGCAGGTGAGCAGTTCTTC CASSLTSGGAGEQFF
TRBJ2-7 NA TRBV6-2/TRBV6-3 TRBD1 TGTGCCAGCAGTTGGAGTCGGGACAGGGGGGAATACGAGCAGTACTTC CASSWSRDRGEYEQYF
TRBJ1-3 few TRBV28 TRBD1 TGTGCCAGCAGTAACCTAGACAGGGTCTCTGGAAACACCATATATTTT CASSNLDRVSGNTIYF
TRBJ2-7 NA TRBV3-1/TRBV3-2 TRBD1 TGTGCCAGCAGTTCAGGGGGCGAGCAGTACTTC CASSSGGEQYF
TRBJ2-1 NA TRBV9 NA TGTGCCAGCAGCGCAGTCGGGAATGAGCAGTTCTTC CASSAVGNEQFF
TRBJ2-1 NA TRBV15 TRBD2 TGTGCCACCAGCAGGGGGACTAGCGGGAGGGCCGGGTACAATGAGCAGTTCTTC CATSRGTSGRAGYNEQFF
TRBJ2-7 once TRBV19 NA TGTGCCAGTAGTATAGATACGGAGAGCTCCTACGAGCAGTACTTC CASSIDTESSYEQYF
TRBJ2-1 NA TRBV28 TRBD2 TGTGCCAGCAGCCCACTTACTAGCGGGAGTGGGCACAATGAGCAGTTCTTC CASSPLTSGSGHNEQFF
TRBJ2-2 NA TRBV27 NA TGTGCCAGCAGTCCCCTGGGGCGGGGCCACCTCACCGGGGAGCTGTTTTTT CASSPLGRGHLTGELFF
TRBJ1-3 NA TRBV11-2 NA TGTGCCAGCAGCTTCGGCGGATATGGAAACACCATATATTTT CASSFGGYGNTIYF
TRBJ2-5 few TRBV6-5 TRBD2 TGTGCCAGCAGGGGGGGGTTGAAGACCCAGTACTTC CASRGGLKTQYF
TRBJ1-4 NA TRBV30 TRBD1 TGTGCCTGGAGTCCACTACCCGGGACAGGGACTAATGAAAAACTGTTTTTT CAWSPLPGTGTNEKLFF
TRBJ1-6 few TRBV6-5 TRBD1 TGTGCCAGCACCAAGACAGGGATCCATAATTCACCCCTCCACTTT CASTKTGIHNSPLHF
TRBJ2-1 NA TRBV27 NA TGTGCCAGCAGTTTATTGGGGGGAATCAATGAGCAGTTCTTC CASSLLGGINEQFF
TRBJ1-2 NA TRBV6-4 NA TGTGCCAGCAGGGGGGGGCCATACTATGGCTACACCTTC CASRGGPYYGYTF
TRBJ2-1 once TRBV9 TRBD2 TGTGCCAGCAGCGACATAGCGGGAGGGCCGTCCCACAATGAGCAGTTCTTC CASSDIAGGPSHNEQFF
TRBJ1-2 NA TRBV7-6 TRBD1 TGTGCCAGCAGCTTAGACGGACAGGGGGCATACAGAGACTATGGCTACACCTTC CASSLDGQGAYRDYGYTF
TRBJ2-5 NA TRBV27 TRBD2 TGTGCCAGCAGTGGAACGACTAGCGGGAGTGAGACCCAGTACTTC CASSGTTSGSETQYF
TRBJ1-5 NA TRBV6-1 NA TGTGCCAGCAGTGAAGGGAGATTGAAGAATCAGCCCCAGCATTTT CASSEGRLKNQPQHF
TRBJ1-2 NA TRBV11-2 NA TGTGCCAGCAGCCGGGGAGATTTCCGGGCTTTGGAGAAGGACTATGGCTACACCTTC CASSRGDFRALEKDYGYTF
TRBJ1-5 NA TRBV5-6 TRBD1 TGTGCCAGCAGCCTGGGACAGTATAGCAATCAGCCCCAGCATTTT CASSLGQYSNQPQHF
TRBJ1-2 NA TRBV4-2 TRBD1 TGTGCCAGCAGCCAAGAGGGACAGGGGCTAGGCTACACCTTC CASSQEGQGLGYTF
TRBJ2-5 NA TRBV28 NA NA CASSFSGQGARETQYF
TRBJ2-5 NA TRBV11-2 TRBD2 TGTGCCAGCAGCTTCTTCCCTCGCGGGAGGCTAACCCAAGAGACCCAGTACTTC CASSFFPRGRLTQETQYF
TRBJ2-5 NA TRBV10-3 NA TGTGCCATCAGTGAGTCCAGCGGTCGGGGGCAAGAGACCCAGTACTTC CAISESSGRGQETQYF
TRBJ2-6 NA TRBV7-2 NA TGTGCCAGCAGCTTAGCGGATACTAGCTCTGGGGCCAACGTCCTGACTTTC CASSLADTSSGANVLTF
TRBJ2-1 NA TRBV3-1/TRBV3-2 TRBD1 TGTGCCAGCAGCCATCACGGACAGGGCAACAATGAGCAGTTCTTC CASSHHGQGNNEQFF
TRBJ2-5 NA TRBV10-3 TRBD2 TGTGCCATCAGTGGAGCTAGCGGGAGTAGTCGGGAGACCCAGTACTTC CAISGASGSSRETQYF
TRBJ1-3 NA TRBV7-2 NA TGTGCCAGCAGCTTAGACCCGAAGCCCGTGTCTGGAAACACCATATATTTT CASSLDPKPVSGNTIYF
TRBJ2-2 few TRBV6-2/TRBV6-3 TRBD2 TGTGCCAGCAGCACGGGACTAGCGGACACCGGGGAGCTGTTTTTT CASSTGLADTGELFF
TRBJ1-2 NA TRBV11-2 NA TGTGCCAGCAGCTTAGATCGTCCCCCGGCGGGGGCTGGCTACACCTTC CASSLDRPPAGAGYTF
TRBJ1-3 once TRBV10-1 NA TGCGCCAGCAGTTCGGACATTTACTCTGGAAACACCATATATTTT CASSSDIYSGNTIYF
TRBJ1-4 once TRBV21-1 NA TGTGCCAGCAGCAAACAAAGAGGCACAGGGGGTGAAAAACTGTTTTTT CASSKQRGTGGEKLFF
TRBJ1-5 NA TRBV5-6 TRBD1 TGTGCCAGCAGCTTGCTCAGGGGGAGTCAGAAAACTAGCAATCAGCCCCAGCATTTT CASSLLRGSQKTSNQPQHF
TRBJ2-7 NA TRBV11-3 NA TGTGCCAGCAGCCCCGGTTTTGGCGAGCAGTACTTC CASSPGFGEQYF
TRBJ2-7 NA TRBV5-4 NA TGTGCCAGCAGCTTTTCTGACAGCTCCTACGAGCAGTACTTC CASSFSDSSYEQYF
TRBJ1-2 NA TRBV28 TRBD1 TGTGCCAGCAGCCTTCAAGCAGGGACAGCCTATGGCTACACCTTC CASSLQAGTAYGYTF
TRBJ2-7 NA TRBV24-1 NA TGTGCCACCAGTGTTTCGGGGGATATCTACGAGCAGTACTTC CATSVSGDIYEQYF
TRBJ1-5 NA TRBV28 NA TGTGCCAGCAGAATTAAGGGGGTAAGCAATCAGCCCCAGCATTTT CASRIKGVSNQPQHF
TRBJ2-1 few TRBV7-2 NA TGTGCCAGCAGCTTAGGGCAGGGAACCTACAATGAGCAGTTCTTC CASSLGQGTYNEQFF
TRBJ1-3 NA TRBV9 TRBD1 TGTGCCAGCAGCGCTAGGACAGGAGCTGGAAACACCATATATTTT CASSARTGAGNTIYF
TRBJ1-1 NA TRBV27 NA TGTGCCAGCAGTCCCACTCAGGGTTACACTGAAGCTTTCTTT CASSPTQGYTEAFF
TRBJ1-2 once TRBV19 NA TGTGCCAGTAGTGTTGGCGATCGGAGATATGGCTACACCTTC CASSVGDRRYGYTF
TRBJ2-3 NA TRBV7-9 TRBD2 TGTGCCAGCAGCTTGGGAATAGGACTAGCGGGAGGAAGAGATACGCAGTATTTT CASSLGIGLAGGRDTQYF
TRBJ2-2 NA TRBV19 NA TGTGCCAGTAGTATGACAAATCCCGGGGCCGGGGAGCTGTTTTTT CASSMTNPGAGELFF
TRBJ1-2 NA TRBV5-1 NA TGCGCCAGCAGCTCGGGAGAACTGCTAGGGAATGGCTACACCTTC CASSSGELLGNGYTF